The rows below give T cell receptor beta chains drawn from one sample of a study of OX40 agonist ivuxolimab in advanced cancers. Some clones are missing from TCRdb's copy, which holds only in-frame ones; the method was immunoSEQ multiplex PCR. This table holds about 62,000 clones, around four fifths found once. The source material was CD4+ or CD8+ T cells sorted from blood, sampled in a trial of the OX40 agonist ivuxolimab. These receptors were taken from an adult with an advanced solid tumor such as melanoma, head and neck, liver or kidney cancer. Each CDR3 is given with its conserved first and last residue. Each record gives: J gene, clone size, D gene, V gene, CDR3 protein, CDR3 DNA. The D gene is left open where the match is weak. Size values are once, few and many counts, or a class for expanded clones, and some rows have none.

TRBJ2-5	.	TRBD2	TRBV2	CASSDSSGRKTQYF	TGTGCCAGCAGTGATTCTAGCGGGAGAAAGACCCAGTACTTC
TRBJ2-5	.	.	TRBV5-4	CASSLSVGAEYKMTQYF	TGTGCCAGCAGCTTGTCGGTCGGAGCGGAATACAAGATGACCCAGTACTTC
TRBJ1-1	.	.	TRBV7-8	CASSSTNREWYTEAFF	TGTGCCAGCAGCTCGACAAACAGGGAGTGGTACACTGAAGCTTTCTTT
TRBJ2-1	.	.	TRBV6-1	CASDTREKYNEQFF	TGTGCCAGTGACACTAGAGAGAAGTACAATGAGCAGTTCTTC
TRBJ2-5	.	.	TRBV5-4	CASSLAGRQETQYF	TGTGCCAGCAGCCTCGCCGGGCGGCAAGAGACCCAGTACTTC
TRBJ2-5	.	TRBD1	TRBV5-6	CASSRRPGQGRETQYF	TGTGCCAGCAGTCGACGACCGGGACAGGGGAGAGAGACCCAGTACTTC
TRBJ1-1	once	TRBD1	TRBV7-6	CASSLGGQGGTEAFF	TGTGCCAGCAGCCTAGGGGGACAGGGCGGCACTGAAGCTTTCTTT
TRBJ2-3	.	TRBD2	TRBV11-3	CASSRGTSGRSDTQYF	TGTGCCAGCAGCAGGGGGACTAGCGGTCGGTCAGATACGCAGTATTTT
TRBJ2-6	.	TRBD1	TRBV27	CASSTGQELSGANVLTF	TGTGCCAGCAGTACGGGACAGGAACTCTCTGGGGCCAACGTCCTGACTTTC
TRBJ2-7	.	TRBD2	TRBV5-8	CASSLGRGLAGAYEQYF	TGTGCCAGCAGCTTGGGTCGGGGGCTAGCGGGAGCCTACGAGCAGTACTTC
TRBJ2-1	.	.	TRBV15	CATSKRSRSDLEEQFF	TGTGCCACCAGCAAGCGGTCCCGATCGGATTTGGAAGAGCAGTTCTTC
TRBJ2-3	.	.	TRBV5-1	CASSILGRRSTDTQYF	TGCGCCAGCAGCATACTAGGACGGCGTAGCACAGATACGCAGTATTTT
TRBJ2-3	.	.	TRBV27	CASRDTQYF	TGTGCCAGTCGGGATACGCAGTATTTT
TRBJ2-2	few	.	TRBV25-1	CASSDRGDTGELFF	TGTGCCAGCAGTGACAGGGGCGACACCGGGGAGCTGTTTTTT